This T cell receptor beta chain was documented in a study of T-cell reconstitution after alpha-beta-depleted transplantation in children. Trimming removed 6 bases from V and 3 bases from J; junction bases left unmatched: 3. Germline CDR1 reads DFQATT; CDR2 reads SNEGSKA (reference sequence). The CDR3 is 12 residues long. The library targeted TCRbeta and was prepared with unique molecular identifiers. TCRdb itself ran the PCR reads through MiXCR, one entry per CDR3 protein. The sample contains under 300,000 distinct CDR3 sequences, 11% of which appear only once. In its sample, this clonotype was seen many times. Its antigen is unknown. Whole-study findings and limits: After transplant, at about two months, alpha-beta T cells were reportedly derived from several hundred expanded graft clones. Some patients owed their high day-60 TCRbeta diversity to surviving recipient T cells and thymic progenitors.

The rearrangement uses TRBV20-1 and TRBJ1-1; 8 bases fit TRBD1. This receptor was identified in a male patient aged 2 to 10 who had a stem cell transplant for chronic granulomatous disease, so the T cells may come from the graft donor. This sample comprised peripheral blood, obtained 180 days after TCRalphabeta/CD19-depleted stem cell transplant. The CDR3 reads CSAPTGDTEAFF. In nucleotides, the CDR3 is TGCAGTGCCCCGACAGGGGACACTGAAGCTTTCTTT.